Below, 7 T cell receptor beta chains from the same sample are listed, as sequenced in a study of cytomegalovirus exposure and HLA in healthy donors. 13 Jbeta primers and 60 Vbeta primers were used for the PCR. Using immunoSEQ multiplex PCR, the repertoire was profiled, and TCRdb retains in-frame clones only, with some absent. The table includes over 150,000 clones, more than 65% detected once. Sequencing was performed on PBMCs. These TCRs come from a woman between 25 and 40 years old in good health and CMV-seropositive.

The CDR3 nucleotides read TGTGCCAGCAGCAGGGCGGGAGAGGTCAATGAGCAGTTCTTC. It encodes CASSRAGEVNEQFF. J is TRBJ2-1 and V is TRBV5-4; 7 nucleotides line up with TRBD2. Germline assignment: CDR1 SGHNT and CDR2 YYREEE (reference sequence). The junction had 7 bases not matched to a gene; V was cut back by 4 bases and J by 6 bases. This CDR3 has 14 residues. Using reference TRBV5-4 and TRBJ2-1 for the parts outside the CDR3, the full variable domain is ETGVTQSPTHLIKTRGQQVTLRCSSQSGHNTVSWYQQALGQGPQFIFQYYREEENGRGNFPPRFSGLQFPNYSSELNVNALELDDSALYLCASSRAGEVNEQFFGPGTRLTVL.

The chain is built from TRBV6-5 and TRBJ2-1; D unclear. V was clipped by 7 bases and J by 10 bases, with 11 bases between them. CDR3 length equals 11 residues. Germline CDR1 is MNHEY and CDR2 is SVGAGI. CDR3 DNA sequence: TGTGCCAGCAATTTGGGCAAGGAGCAGTTCTTC. This encodes CASNLGKEQFF.

The chain links TRBV7-2 to TRBJ2-7; 9 bases are shared with TRBD1. Germline-derived CDR1 and CDR2 are SGHTA and FQGNSA. The CDR3 loop spans 16 amino acids. V shed 6 bases, J shed 2 bases, and the junction held 11 bases outside the gene matches. Here the CDR3 reads CASSSNTRQGAYEQYF. The DNA of the CDR3 is TGTGCCAGCAGTTCTAACACGAGACAGGGGGCCTACGAGCAGTACTTC.

The V gene is TRBV6-1, the J gene TRBJ2-2, with a possible D match to TRBD1 (6 bases). V was cut by 8 bases and J by 4 bases, with 14 bases left in between. Germline CDR1 reads MNHNS; CDR2 reads SASEGT. The CDR3 is 14 residues long. CDR3 sequence: CASRLTGTTGELFF. The CDR3 nucleotides are TGTGCCAGCCGTCTCACAGGGACCACCGGGGAGCTGTTTTTT.

This clone has just a few counts. The chain carries TRBV11-3 and TRBJ2-5; TRBD2 matches at 11 bases. V shed 5 bases and J 5 bases; nucleotides not matched to a gene: 7. CDR3 length: 15 amino acids. Germline V gene lookup returns CDR1 SGHNT and CDR2 YENEEA. In nucleotides, the CDR3 is TGTGCCAGCAGCCGTAGCGGGAGGGCCGGGGAGACCCAGTACTTC. Protein product: CASSRSGRAGETQYF.

The V call is TRBV19, the J call TRBJ2-6; the D gene is possibly TRBD2 (6 bases). The CDR3 length is 16 residues. The germline V gene encodes CDR1 LNHDA and CDR2 SQIVND (reference sequence). Trimming took 3 bases from V and 0 from J, leaving 9 bases between them. CDR3 loop: CASSIGSISGANVLTF. As DNA, the CDR3 is TGTGCCAGTAGTATCGGGAGTATCTCTGGGGCCAACGTCCTGACTTTC.

The chain combines TRBV27 with TRBJ2-5; 8 positions match TRBD2. The V gene's germline CDR1 is MNHEY and CDR2 SMNVEV (reference sequence). The CDR3 has 13 amino acids. The V segment lost 5 bases and the J segment 4 bases; nucleotides outside the gene matches: 3. The CDR3 coding sequence is TGTGCCAGCAGTGATCTAGCGGGAGAGACCCAGTACTTC. Its protein is CASSDLAGETQYF.